These 13 T cell receptor beta chains came from one sample sequenced in a study of OX40 agonist ivuxolimab in advanced cancers. The library relied on the immunoSEQ multiplex PCR assay. TCRdb provides this immuneACCESS table in a form limited to in-frame rearrangements. Some clones are lacking; in checked studies, under half of them reflect an unresolved V gene, and why the rest are absent is not known. The sample records approximately 70,000 clones, more than 75% of which are singletons. Approximately 0.38% of the sample belongs to the ten largest clones. The sample here was CD4+ or CD8+ T cells sorted from blood, taken in a trial of the OX40 agonist ivuxolimab. The source of these receptors is an adult with an advanced solid tumor such as melanoma, head and neck, liver or kidney cancer.

V usage is TRBV4-3 and J usage is TRBJ2-3; D is undetermined. The CDR3 consists of 15 residues. The germline V gene has CDR1 LGHNA and CDR2 YSLEER. The V and J ends lost 5 bases and 6 bases respectively, with 18 bases between them. CDR3 sequence (DNA): TGCGCCAGCAGCTCATCCTACATGGCAAGGGATACGCAGTATTTT. The encoded protein is CASSSSYMARDTQYF.

The chain combines TRBV12-5 with TRBJ1-2; D not certain. Between the trimmed V and J ends, which lost 1 base and 8 bases, there was a span of 14 bases. Germline CDR1 and CDR2: LGHNT and FRNRAP. The CDR3 runs 14 residues. The DNA of the CDR3 is TGTGCTAGTGGTTTGGCGGCGCCGGGAGAGGGCTACACCTTC. Translated: CASGLAAPGEGYTF.

The V call is TRBV7-9, the J call TRBJ1-2; TRBD1 is a possible D gene (5 bases). The CDR3 is 18 amino acids. Germline-derived CDR1 and CDR2 are SEHNR and FQNEAQ (reference sequence). V was trimmed by 0 bases and J by 4 bases, leaving 21 bases between them. Here the CDR3 DNA reads TGTGCCAGCAGCTTAGCGACGGAAACAGGTAAAAGGGGCTATGGCTACACCTTC. Translated: CASSLATETGKRGYGYTF. The complete variable domain, with remaining parts taken from reference TRBV7-9 and TRBJ1-2, reads DTGVSQNPRHKITKRGQNVTFRCDPISEHNRLYWYRQTLGQGPEFLTYFQNEAQLEKSRLLSDRFSAERPKGSFSTLEIQRTEQGDSAMYLCASSLATETGKRGYGYTFGSGTRLTVV.

The rearrangement uses TRBV5-1 and TRBJ2-3, with D possibly being TRBD2 (6 bases). CDR1 SGHRS and CDR2 YFSETQ come from the germline V gene. This CDR3 comprises 16 residues. V dropped 4 bases and J dropped 0 bases, with 15 bases sitting between them. The CDR3 sequence is CASSNGGSPSTDTQYF. In nucleotides, the CDR3 is TGCGCCAGCAGCAATGGGGGGTCTCCTAGCACAGATACGCAGTATTTT.

The V gene is TRBV5-1, the J gene TRBJ1-1, with D perhaps TRBD1 (6 bases). The length of the CDR3 is 13 residues. V was shortened by 4 bases and J by 6 bases, with 13 bases between the two germline ends. Germline V gives CDR1 SGHRS, CDR2 YFSETQ. For the CDR3, the DNA is TGCGCCAGCAGCGAACCAGGGGTCGCTGAAGCTTTCTTT. Protein product: CASSEPGVAEAFF.

The table lists this clone with a few counts. CDR3 protein: CAISESGEKLFF. CDR3 nucleotides: TGTGCCATCAGTGAGTCAGGCGAAAAACTGTTTTTT. J is TRBJ1-4 and V is TRBV10-3; D gene unclear. V was pared by 0 bases and J by 8 bases, with 4 bases between. CDR3 length equals 12 residues. Germline V CDR1 and CDR2: ENHRY, SYGVKD.

The J gene is TRBJ1-2, the V gene TRBV6-6; no firm D call. CDR1 and CDR2 (germline): MNHNY, SVGAGI (reference sequence). The V end was cut by 6 bases, the J end by 0 bases, with 11 bases between. The CDR3 sequence is 14 residues long. CDR3 region: CASSPQAPNYGYTF. The CDR3 DNA reads TGTGCCAGCAGCCCTCAGGCCCCTAACTATGGCTACACCTTC.

The chain carries TRBV28 and TRBJ1-5, with D possibly matching TRBD1 (5 bases). Trimming shortened V by 3 bases and J by 2 bases, and 8 bases separated the two germline ends. CDR1 is MDHEN, CDR2 SYDVKM, per germline. This CDR3 is 14 amino acids long. CDR3 in amino acids: CASSFWGGNQPQHF. The CDR3, as DNA: TGTGCCAGCAGTTTCTGGGGGGGCAATCAGCCCCAGCATTTT.

The J gene is TRBJ2-1, the V gene TRBV19, with 8 positions matching TRBD1. V was pared by 5 bases and J by 10 bases, with 10 bases of the junction left unmatched. CDR3 size: 14 residues. Germline CDR1 reads LNHDA; CDR2 reads SQIVND (reference sequence). CDR3 nucleotide sequence: TGTGCCAGTAGTGTCGACAGGGGTTCTGGGGAGCAGTTCTTC. Amino acid sequence: CASSVDRGSGEQFF.

The chain carries TRBV6-1 and TRBJ2-2; 10 bases line up with TRBD1. V lost 5 bases to trimming and J lost 7 bases; unmatched junction nucleotides: 1. The CDR3 loop spans 13 amino acids. CDR1 MNHNS and CDR2 SASEGT come from the germline V gene. The CDR3 reads CASSRTGGGELFF. CDR3 bases: TGTGCCAGCAGTCGGACAGGGGGCGGGGAGCTGTTTTTT.

The V gene is TRBV6-1, the J gene TRBJ1-4; no reliable D call. Germline V lookup: CDR1 MNHNS, CDR2 SASEGT. The ends were cut back, 2 bases at V and 7 bases at J, with 8 bases in the middle. The CDR3 is made up of 13 amino acids. The CDR3 is CASSERYAEKLFF. The CDR3 DNA is TGTGCCAGCAGTGAACGATACGCTGAAAAACTGTTTTTT.

The chain employs TRBV7-9 and TRBJ1-1; 7 bases align to TRBD1. Germline CDR1 is SEHNR and CDR2 is FQNEAQ (reference sequence). J lost 5 bases, V lost 2 bases, and 5 bases had no gene match. The CDR3 covers 14 residues. Written as DNA, the CDR3 is TGTGCCAGCAGCTTACTACAGGGGAGTACTGAAGCTTTCTTT. It yields the protein CASSLLQGSTEAFF.

This chain joins TRBV9 and TRBJ2-1, with 7 bases that match TRBD2. With 0 bases clipped from V and 7 bases from J, the junction kept 10 bases outside the gene matches. CDR1 and CDR2 from the germline V gene are SGDLS and YYNGEE. The CDR3 has 16 amino acids. Here the CDR3 reads CASSVDGGSLVNEQFF. CDR3 bases: TGTGCCAGCAGCGTAGATGGCGGGAGCTTGGTAAATGAGCAGTTCTTC.